The rows below give T cell receptor beta chains drawn from one sample of a study of T cell responses to AZD1222 COVID-19 vaccine. Here immunoSEQ multiplex PCR was the method, and the copy in TCRdb shows in-frame clones only, minus some. This table holds roughly 120,000 clones, around 83% found once. The specimen comprised peripheral blood, sampled 28 days after the second AZD1222 dose. These receptors all stem from an adult who received the AZD1222 COVID-19 vaccine. Both conserved end residues are part of each CDR3. A D gene is named only where the DNA matches it firmly. The size of a clone is reported for some rows only, either as once, few or many, or as a class for expanded clones.

.	TRBV3-1/TRBV3-2	TRBJ2-1	TRBD2	CASSQDRRGNSYNEQFF	TGTGCCAGCAGCCAAGATCGGCGGGGGAACTCCTACAATGAGCAGTTCTTC
.	TRBV6-1	TRBJ1-5	.	CASSEAGGPNQPQHF	TGTGCCAGCAGTGAAGCTGGGGGCCCCAATCAGCCCCAGCATTTT
.	TRBV5-4	TRBJ1-2	TRBD1	CASSPLGTDYGYTF	TGTGCCAGCAGCCCTCTGGGGACAGATTATGGCTACACCTTC
.	TRBV27	TRBJ2-3	TRBD2	CASSLSWTSPDTQYF	TGTGCCAGCAGTTTATCGTGGACTAGCCCGGATACGCAGTATTTT
.	TRBV18	TRBJ2-7	.	CASSPGPKREQYF	TGTGCCAGCTCACCAGGACCGAAGCGAGAGCAGTACTTC
.	TRBV5-1	TRBJ2-5	.	CASSWRAAEQETQYF	TGCGCCAGCAGCTGGCGGGCAGCCGAGCAAGAGACCCAGTACTTC
.	TRBV7-2	TRBJ2-5	.	CASSSGTQKGTQYF	TGTGCCAGCAGCTCCGGGACTCAAAAAGGGACCCAGTACTTC
few	TRBV7-3	TRBJ2-2	TRBD2	CASSATSGGIGELFF	TGTGCCAGCAGCGCGACTAGCGGGGGGATTGGGGAGCTGTTTTTT
.	TRBV7-3	TRBJ2-1	.	CASSSIRVNEQFF	TGTGCCAGCAGCTCCATAAGGGTGAATGAGCAGTTCTTC
.	TRBV2	TRBJ2-5	.	CASSEEVTQETQYF	TGTGCCAGCAGTGAAGAGGTCACCCAAGAGACCCAGTACTTC
.	TRBV9	TRBJ2-2	.	CASSSRVKTGELFF	TGTGCCAGCAGCTCTAGGGTCAAGACCGGGGAGCTGTTTTTT
.	TRBV9	TRBJ2-7	TRBD2	CASSARAGGSREQYF	TGTGCCAGCAGCGCGCGTGCGGGGGGCTCCCGTGAGCAGTACTTC
.	TRBV2	TRBJ1-2	.	CASSEVRNYGYTF	TGTGCCAGCAGTGAAGTCAGGAACTATGGCTACACCTTC